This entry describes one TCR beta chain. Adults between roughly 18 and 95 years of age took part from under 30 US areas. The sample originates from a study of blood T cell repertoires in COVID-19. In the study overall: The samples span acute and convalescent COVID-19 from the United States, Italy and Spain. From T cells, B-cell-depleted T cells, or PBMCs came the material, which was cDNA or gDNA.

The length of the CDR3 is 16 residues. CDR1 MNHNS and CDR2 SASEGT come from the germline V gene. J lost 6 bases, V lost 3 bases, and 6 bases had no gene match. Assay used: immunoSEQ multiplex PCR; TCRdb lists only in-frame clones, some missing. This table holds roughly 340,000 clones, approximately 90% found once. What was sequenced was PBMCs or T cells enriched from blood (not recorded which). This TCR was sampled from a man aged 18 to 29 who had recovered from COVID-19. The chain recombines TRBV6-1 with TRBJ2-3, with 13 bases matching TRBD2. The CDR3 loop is CASSDGGTSGIDTQYF. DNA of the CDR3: TGTGCCAGCAGTGATGGGGGGACTAGCGGGATTGATACGCAGTATTTT.